Presented here are 17 T cell receptor beta chains from one specimen sequenced in a study of beta chain features in type 1 diabetes. Study-wide findings and caveats: In all four CD4+ subsets, TCRB CDR3 length was significantly, moderately reduced in type 1 diabetes.

Their cognate antigens are unknown. The entirety of the isolated RNA underwent reverse transcription, so expressed TCRB transcripts were sequenced. The assay was immunoSEQ multiplex PCR, and TCRdb's table has in-frame clones only and misses some. The sample includes a few hundred thousand clones, roughly an eighth of them seen just once. Sequencing input: naive CD4+ T cells from blood. Receptors originate from a man aged 30 to 39 with type 1 diabetes.

In its sample, this clone was seen a few times. The V call is TRBV19, the J call TRBJ1-2; D gene uncertain. Germline CDR1 reads LNHDA; CDR2 reads SQIVND (reference sequence). This CDR3 contains 14 residues. Between the trimmed V and J ends, which lost 5 bases and 2 bases, there was a span of 12 bases. The CDR3 loop reads CASSSPGPNYGYTF. For the CDR3, the DNA is TGTGCCAGTAGTTCCCCCGGTCCCAACTATGGCTACACCTTC.

This clone was counted only a few times. This chain uses TRBV28 with TRBJ2-3; 7 nucleotides match TRBD2. This CDR3 is built from 14 residues. Germline CDR1 MDHEN, CDR2 SYDVKM. The junction had 3 bases not matched to a gene; V was cut back by 4 bases and J by 2 bases. Here the CDR3 DNA reads TGTGCCAGCAGTTCCGGGACTACCACAGATACGCAGTATTTT. This sequence encodes CASSSGTTTDTQYF.

The rearrangement joins TRBV4-2 to TRBJ1-1; 7 bases are a match to TRBD1. V lost 4 bases to trimming and J lost 0 bases; unmatched junction nucleotides: 17. The CDR3 runs to 19 residues. CDR1 is LGHNA, CDR2 YNFKEQ, per germline. The DNA for the CDR3 is TGTGCCAGCAGCCTACTTACGGGACAGAGTAACCACATGAACACTGAAGCTTTCTTT. Its protein product is CASSLLTGQSNHMNTEAFF.

This clone was seen more than once but under ten times. The rearrangement joins TRBV6-1 to TRBJ2-1; TRBD1 agrees at 8 bases. The CDR3 extends over 14 amino acids. Germline assignment: CDR1 MNHNS and CDR2 SASEGT. The ends lost 3 bases at V and 8 bases at J; junction bases unmatched: 6. CDR3 sequence (DNA): TGTGCCAGCAGTGATTCCGGGACAGGCGATGAGCAGTTCTTC. This codes for CASSDSGTGDEQFF.

This clone was counted a few times. The rearrangement links TRBV5-4 to TRBJ2-1; D is possibly TRBD2 (6 bases). Trimming shortened V by 0 bases and J by 7 bases, and 14 bases separated the two germline ends. From germline, CDR1 is SGHNT and CDR2 YYREEE (reference sequence). This CDR3 contains 15 residues. The CDR3 protein is CASSLAGAGRNEQFF. In DNA, the CDR3 is TGTGCCAGCAGCTTGGCCGGGGCAGGGAGGAATGAGCAGTTCTTC.

The chain employs TRBV7-2 and TRBJ2-7; the D gene is possibly TRBD1 (6 bases). The CDR3 consists of 13 residues. Germline assignment: CDR1 SGHTA and CDR2 FQGNSA. Trimming took 4 bases from V and 4 from J, leaving 11 bases between them. For the CDR3, the DNA is TGTGCCAGCAGCTCAGGGGCAGGATACGAGCAGTACTTC. This encodes CASSSGAGYEQYF.

The rearrangement uses TRBV18 and TRBJ1-3; D remains unclear. CDR1 is KGHSH and CDR2 is LQKENI in the germline V gene. The V end lost 4 bases, the J end lost 1 base, and 14 bases lay between the germline ends. CDR3 length equals 16 residues. CDR3 sequence: CASSLAGPSSGNTIYF. The DNA for the CDR3 is TGTGCCAGCTCACTGGCGGGTCCGTCTTCTGGAAACACCATATATTTT.

The rearrangement uses TRBV19 and TRBJ2-5, with a tentative D call TRBD1 (5 bases). This CDR3 has 16 amino acids. The V end was cut by 0 bases, the J end by 3 bases, with 14 bases between. Per the germline V gene, CDR1 is LNHDA and CDR2 is SQIVND (reference sequence). The CDR3 protein is CASSIEDLRDKETQYF. The DNA for the CDR3 is TGTGCCAGTAGTATAGAAGACCTCAGGGATAAAGAGACCCAGTACTTC.

The chain has TRBV6-4 and TRBJ2-3, with 9 bases matching TRBD2. Unmatched junction bases numbered 4, after V lost 6 bases and J lost 6 bases. The CDR3 is 13 amino acids. Germline CDR1 reads MRHNA; CDR2 reads SNTAGT. CDR3 bases: TGTGCCAGCAGAGGGACTAGCATGGATACGCAGTATTTT. Residues: CASRGTSMDTQYF.

The chain is built from TRBV28 and TRBJ2-3; 7 bases map to TRBD2. V lost 4 bases, J lost 2 bases, and 9 bases stayed unmatched. Per the germline V gene, CDR1 is MDHEN and CDR2 is SYDVKM. There are 16 residues in the CDR3. The CDR3 loop reads CASSYPGGIPTDTQYF. The CDR3 bases are TGTGCCAGCAGTTACCCCGGGGGGATACCCACAGATACGCAGTATTTT.

The table lists this clone with a count of one. V usage is TRBV14 and J usage is TRBJ2-3; D ambiguous. Trimming took 5 bases from V and 3 from J, leaving 15 bases between them. CDR3 length: 15 amino acids. Germline-derived CDR1 and CDR2 are SGHDN and FVKESK. CDR3 in DNA: TGTGCCAGCAGCTCGCTGACAAGCAGTACAGATACGCAGTATTTT. Residues: CASSSLTSSTDTQYF.

The chain links TRBV19 to TRBJ2-4; 8 bases line up with TRBD1. V was pared by 7 bases and J by 8 bases, with 13 bases of the junction left unmatched. The CDR3 runs 15 residues. The germline CDR1 and CDR2 sequences are LNHDA and SQIVND (reference sequence). The CDR3 DNA sequence: TGTGCCAGTACCATACGGACAGGGACTCAGGACATTCAGTACTTC. It is translated as CASTIRTGTQDIQYF.

The rearrangement joins TRBV28 to TRBJ1-1; weak D call: TRBD1 (5 bases). This CDR3 spans 13 amino acids. V was clipped by 4 bases and J by 0 bases, with 6 bases between them. Germline V gives CDR1 MDHEN, CDR2 SYDVKM. The CDR3 DNA reads as TGTGCCAGCAGTTCGACAGTGAACACTGAAGCTTTCTTT. Its protein product is CASSSTVNTEAFF. The complete variable domain, with remaining parts taken from reference TRBV28 and TRBJ1-1, reads DVKVTQSSRYLVKRTGEKVFLECVQDMDHENMFWYRQDPGLGLRLIYFSYDVKMKEKGDIPEGYSVSREKKERFSLILESASTNQTSMYLCASSSTVNTEAFFGQGTRLTVV.

This clone has just a few counts. The chain is built from TRBV13 and TRBJ2-4, with a weak D call TRBD2 (6 bases). Germline V CDR1 and CDR2: PRHDT, FYEKMQ (reference sequence). This CDR3 comprises 12 residues. V lost 6 bases, J lost 7 bases, and 10 bases lay in between. The CDR3: CASSWGRNIQYF. The CDR3 DNA reads as TGTGCCAGCAGTTGGGGGAGGAACATTCAGTACTTC.

The chain combines TRBV28 with TRBJ2-1, with TRBD2 identical over 9 bases. The J segment lost 2 bases and the V segment lost 2 bases, leaving 7 bases of the junction unmatched. The V gene's germline CDR1 is MDHEN and CDR2 SYDVKM. This CDR3 contains 17 residues. The CDR3 spells CASSLLAGGTPYNEQFF. The CDR3 DNA follows: TGTGCCAGCAGTTTACTTGCGGGAGGGACCCCCTACAATGAGCAGTTCTTC.

This clone was counted between two and nine times. The chain combines TRBV28 with TRBJ1-2; the D gene is possibly TRBD1 (5 bases). Between the trimmed V and J ends, which lost 2 bases and 7 bases, there was a span of 17 bases. Germline V gene data show CDR1 as MDHEN and CDR2 as SYDVKM. This CDR3 comprises 15 residues. CDR3 DNA: TGTGCCAGCAGTTTAGGTTCTGCGGGGCAGAGTGGCTACACCTTC. It yields the protein CASSLGSAGQSGYTF.

The chain carries TRBV25-1 and TRBJ2-3; D is unresolved. The CDR3 is made up of 15 amino acids. Trimming took 5 bases from V and 0 from J, leaving 12 bases between them. Germline assignment: CDR1 MGHDK and CDR2 SYGVNS. The CDR3 spells CASSSRGHSTDTQYF. CDR3 in DNA: TGTGCCAGCAGTTCCCGCGGCCATAGCACAGATACGCAGTATTTT.